These 8 T cell receptor beta chains share one sample of origin, sequenced in a study of CD8 T cells in Susac syndrome. The RNA input was roughly 0.45 to 1 ug, and it was reverse transcribed with random hexamers. A single record per CDR3 protein comes from TCRdb applying MiXCR to the immunoSEQ multiplex PCR reads. The table lists hundreds of thousands of distinct CDR3 sequences, almost 97% of them singletons. Sequenced: CD4+ T cells from PBMCs. The receptors were sampled from a human donor with Susac syndrome.

The rearrangement links TRBV29-1 to TRBJ1-5; D unresolved. V was cut by 6 bases and J by 6 bases, with 15 bases left in between. This CDR3 has 13 residues. Germline V gene lookup returns CDR1 SQVTM and CDR2 ANQGSEA. The CDR3 DNA is TGCAGCGTAAAAAAGGGAGAGTTTCAGCCCCAGCATTTT. It encodes CSVKKGEFQPQHF. Complete variable domain (other parts from reference TRBV29-1 and TRBJ1-5): SAVISQKPSRDICQRGTSLTIQCQVDSQVTMMFWYRQQPGQSLTLIATANQGSEATYESGFVIDKFPISRPNLTFSTLTVSNMSPEDSSIYLCSVKKGEFQPQHFGDGTRLSIL.

V and J are TRBV28 and TRBJ2-3; D is unresolved. The CDR3 loop spans 16 amino acids. Trimming removed 5 bases at V and 1 base at J, with 16 bases between. Germline V gene data show CDR1 as MDHEN and CDR2 as SYDVKM. CDR3 nucleotides: TGTGCCAGCAGTCTCTCTTATTTTAGGGGCACAGATACGCAGTATTTT. This gives the protein CASSLSYFRGTDTQYF.

The CDR3 here is CAWSGQGPGPQHF. The DNA for the CDR3 is TGTGCCTGGAGTGGTCAGGGACCGGGCCCCCAGCATTTT. The chain recombines TRBV30 with TRBJ1-5, with a weak D call TRBD1 (5 bases). Germline V lookup: CDR1 GTSNPN, CDR2 SVGIG (reference sequence). The CDR3 has 13 residues. The germline V and J ends were trimmed by 1 base and 10 bases, with 14 bases remaining between them.

V gene TRBV11-2 combines with J gene TRBJ2-3, with unresolved D. Germline-derived CDR1 and CDR2 are SGHAT and FQNNGV. This CDR3 contains 13 residues. V was shortened by 4 bases and J by 3 bases, with 8 bases between the two germline ends. Here the CDR3 reads CASSSGVTDTQYF. The CDR3 DNA follows: TGTGCCAGCAGCTCCGGAGTTACAGATACGCAGTATTTT.

V is TRBV5-1 and J is TRBJ2-5; weak D call: TRBD2 (5 bases). This CDR3 is built from 14 residues. V lost 0 bases and J lost 1, with 7 bases in between. Germline CDR1 SGHRS, CDR2 YFSETQ. DNA for the CDR3: TGCGCCAGCAGCTTGGTTAGCGCCCAAGAGACCCAGTACTTC. This sequence encodes CASSLVSAQETQYF.

This clonotype was counted a single time. The CDR3 sequence: CASSSLDRGNEQFF. The CDR3 coding sequence is TGTGCCAGCAGCAGTCTGGACAGGGGAAATGAGCAGTTCTTC. The chain combines TRBV14 with TRBJ2-1; 9 bases align to TRBD1. From germline, CDR1 is SGHDN and CDR2 FVKESK. The CDR3 runs to 14 residues. V lost 5 bases to trimming and J lost 7 bases; unmatched junction nucleotides: 6.

CDR3 protein: CASSAENRAGANVLTF. The CDR3, as DNA: TGTGCCAGTAGTGCGGAAAACAGGGCTGGGGCCAACGTCCTGACTTTC. The chain is built from TRBV19 and TRBJ2-6, with a weak D call TRBD1 (6 bases). The CDR3 covers 16 residues. Germline assignment: CDR1 LNHDA and CDR2 SQIVND (reference sequence). The V end was cut by 5 bases, the J end by 2 bases, with 13 bases between.

The J gene is TRBJ2-1, the V gene TRBV5-1; 8 nucleotides line up with TRBD1. Germline CDR1 is SGHRS and CDR2 is YFSETQ. The CDR3 runs 16 residues. Trimming took 0 bases from V and 2 from J; bases not matched to a gene: 4. CDR3 region: CASSLAAGQAYNEQFF. The CDR3, as DNA: TGCGCCAGCAGCTTGGCCGCGGGACAGGCCTACAATGAGCAGTTCTTC.